The entry below describes one T cell receptor beta chain. The antigen is not known. Looked up from germline, CDR1 is SGHDN and CDR2 is FVKESK. CDR3 length: 15 residues. Trimming removed 1 base from V and 8 bases from J; junction bases left unmatched: 10. No neoadjuvant therapy was given to the selected pancreatic ductal adenocarcinoma patients before their surgery. The data were taken from a study of T cells in pancreatic ductal adenocarcinoma. Regarding the study as a whole: Tumor-versus-blood clonality comparisons may be biased toward lower tumor diversity.

The data were produced by immunoSEQ multiplex PCR, yet TCRdb's version contains in-frame clones alone and is incomplete. The sample has more than 85,000 clones, 90% to 95% seen once. This TCR was sampled from a human donor with pancreatic ductal adenocarcinoma. Sequenced input: PBMCs. The rearrangement uses TRBV14 and TRBJ1-2; 7 bases map to TRBD1. The CDR3 protein is CASSQALGQAGGYTF. The CDR3 DNA sequence: TGTGCCAGCAGCCAAGCCCTCGGACAGGCGGGGGGCTACACCTTC.